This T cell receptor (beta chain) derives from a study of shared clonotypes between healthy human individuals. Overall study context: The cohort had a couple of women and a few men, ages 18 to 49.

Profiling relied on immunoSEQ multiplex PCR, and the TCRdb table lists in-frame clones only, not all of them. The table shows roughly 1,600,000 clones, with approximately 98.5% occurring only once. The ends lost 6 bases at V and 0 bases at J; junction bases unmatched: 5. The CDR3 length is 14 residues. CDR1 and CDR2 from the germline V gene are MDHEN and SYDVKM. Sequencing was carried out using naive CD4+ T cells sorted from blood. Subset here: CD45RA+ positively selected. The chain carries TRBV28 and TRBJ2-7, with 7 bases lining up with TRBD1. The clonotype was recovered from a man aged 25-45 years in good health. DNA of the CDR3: TGTGCCAGCAGGGTACAGGGGAGCTCCTACGAGCAGTACTTC. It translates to CASRVQGSSYEQYF. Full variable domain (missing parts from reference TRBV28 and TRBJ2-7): DVKVTQSSRYLVKRTGEKVFLECVQDMDHENMFWYRQDPGLGLRLIYFSYDVKMKEKGDIPEGYSVSREKKERFSLILESASTNQTSMYLCASRVQGSSYEQYFGPGTRLTVT.